This note documents a single T cell receptor (beta chain) sequence. The data derive from a study of blood T cell repertoires in COVID-19. About the study: Both acute and convalescent COVID-19 samples were obtained from the United States, Italy and Spain. PBMCs, B-cell-depleted T cells, or T cells were the source of the cDNA or gDNA that made up the material.

V dropped 7 bases and J dropped 3 bases, with 15 bases sitting between them. Germline assignment: CDR1 SEHNR and CDR2 FQNEAQ (reference sequence). The CDR3 has 15 amino acids. As handled by the study authors: Using reference gene primer amplification, nucleated cell counts were estimated. This table comes from immunoSEQ multiplex PCR, and its TCRdb copy is limited to in-frame clones, with some not included. V, J and clone size reflect that table, while D and trimming were determined from the DNA. This table has a few hundred thousand clones, about 91% appearing once. The chain joins TRBV7-9 to TRBJ1-4; no clear D. This clonotype was sampled from a human donor in a cohort exposed to, infected with or recovered from COVID-19 (not recorded which). The donor label of this sample is uncertain. Sequences were obtained from PBMCs or T cells enriched from blood (not recorded which). CDR3 bases: TGTGCCAGCACTGAATCGGAGGGCCCTAATGAAAAACTGTTTTTT. Protein: CASTESEGPNEKLFF.